Listed here is a single T cell receptor beta chain. Its cognate antigen has yet to be identified. No much larger clonotype is one base removed from it; base qualities were not supplied. The data were obtained in a study of CD39 and CD103 CD8 tumor-infiltrating T cells listed by TCRdb under 2018. Background on the whole study: The repertoire comparisons shown came from four patients: one with an HPV-positive HNSCC, one with an HPV-negative HNSCC, one with ovarian cancer and one with melanoma. TCRbeta CDR3 deep sequencing compared repertoires of CD8 TIL subsets defined by CD103 and CD39 with peripheral memory CD8 T cells.

Patients were not receiving therapy at sample collection, though earlier treatments ranged from chemotherapy, radiotherapy, surgery and immunotherapy to none. After thawing, cells were enriched for T lymphocytes using a negative-selection kit, and EpCAM beads were added for tumor-infiltrating lymphocytes. Memory CD8 T cells were sorted using a CD8+CD4-CD45RA- gate, without regard to whether the cells expressed CCR7. Peripheral blood mononuclear cells were obtained using a Ficoll-Paque PLUS gradient and were cryopreserved prior to analysis. Populations were sorted to about 99% purity on a FACSAria II, and cell pellets were frozen for TCR sequencing without culture. Results the study describes overall, beyond this receptor: Clonotypes from DN TILs largely overlapped with peripheral memory CD8 repertoires, while clonotypes from DP TILs were only rarely found in blood or uninvolved lymph node. DP CD8 TILs appeared to be more oligoclonal than DN and SP CD8 TILs and blood memory CD8 T cells, with 56-86% covered by the top 30 clonotypes.

From roughly 10,000 to 100,000 sorted cells per subset, genomic DNA was extracted using the DNeasy Blood and Tissue Kit. The immunoSEQ service sequenced and mapped the TCRbeta V-J or V-D-J regions, with each sample reaching coverage above 8.5x. In the source study's methods: Only productive rearrangements exported from the immunoSEQ Analyzer platform were analyzed, with clonality assessed on the 500 most abundant clones. The Morisita-Horn similarity index and the Jaccard index were used to quantify the overlap in repertoires between populations. In about six cancer patients, Morisita-Horn similarity was measured between the TCR repertoires of CD8 T-cell subsets. TCRdb's version of the immuneACCESS table is confined to in-frame rearrangements and falls short of the full clone set. An unresolved V gene accounts for under half of the shortfall where checked; the remainder is of unknown origin. The V and J calls and clone size come from that table; D and trimming were worked out from the DNA. In all, the sample holds approximately 17,000 clones, and about 93% of those were seen once. Jointly, the top ten make up approximately 4.5% of the sample.

The TCR sequence derives from a human donor with head and neck squamous cell carcinoma. The sample taken for sequencing was CD8+ T cells sorted from blood. The cell subset or site label, read with the paper, signifies: total memory CD8 T cells (CD45RA-CCR7+/-) from blood or uninvolved lymph node.

The CDR3 protein is CASSPEGGGNTEAFF. The nucleotide sequence reads as follows: TGCGCCAGCAGCCCCGAGGGGGGCGGAAACACTGAAGCTTTCTTT. The rearrangement combines TRBV5-1 with TRBJ1-1, and TRBD1 may be the D gene, going by 6 matching bases. The germline ends are 15 bases apart after V is trimmed by 4 bases and J by 2 bases. The germline V gene sets CDR1 to SGHRS and CDR2 to YFSETQ. Spanning cysteine to phenylalanine, the CDR3 consists of 15 amino acids. The only DNA kept is the CDR3, 45 bases in frame from the first base.